This TCR beta chain derives from a study of cytomegalovirus exposure and HLA in healthy donors. PCR amplification relied on 60 Vbeta primers (plus 13 Jbeta primers). Using immunoSEQ multiplex PCR, the repertoire was profiled, and TCRdb retains in-frame clones only, with some absent. The table lists about 170,000 clones, roughly 80% of them singletons. V lost 3 bases to trimming and J lost 0 bases, with 15 bases between them. Germline V gene data show CDR1 as SGHNT and CDR2 as YENEEA. This CDR3 is 17 amino acids long. The chain has TRBV11-3 and TRBJ1-5, with D perhaps matching TRBD1 (5 bases). The sample comprised PBMCs. The sequence was obtained from a male donor in good health and CMV-seronegative. The CDR3 region has the DNA TGTGCCAGCAGCTTCCGCCTACAGGAGAATAGCAATCAGCCCCAGCATTTT. It specifies CASSFRLQENSNQPQHF.